These 16 T cell receptor beta chains came from one sample sequenced in a study of spatial heterogeneity in lung cancer (dated by TCRdb to between 2019 and 2020). The library came from 5' RACE. TCRdb lists the instrument as NextSeq 500. The public sequencing data were trimmed at Q25 with fastp and processed into clonotypes with MiXCR by TCRdb, which kept only in-frame beta chains. Records with the same CDR3 protein are collapsed into one entry carrying the most frequent genes and DNA. Present in this sample are 2,500 to 3,000 distinct CDR3 sequences, approximately 3% of which were seen just once. The ten largest clones add up to 20% to 25% of the sample. Sample time point, as interpreted from the label and publication: sample taken at primary tumor resection. The source was normal lung tissue next to the tumor, collected at surgery. The receptors stem from a male donor with early-stage non-small cell lung cancer.

In this sample, this clonotype is medium-sized. V gene TRBV6-6 combines with J gene TRBJ1-4; D is ambiguous. CDR1 is MNHNY, CDR2 SVGAGI, per germline (reference sequence). The V end was cut by 0 bases, the J end by 6 bases, with 14 bases between. The CDR3 runs to 16 residues. The CDR3 spells CASSYSSTAQDEKLFF. CDR3 sequence (DNA): TGTGCCAGCAGTTACTCGTCGACGGCCCAAGATGAAAAACTGTTTTTT.

This clonotype has a count of ten or more. V gene TRBV29-1 combines with J gene TRBJ1-4; no definite D call. Trimming pared 6 bases from V and 10 bases from J, leaving 18 bases between. CDR1 SQVTM and CDR2 ANQGSEA come from the germline V gene. CDR3 length equals 13 residues. As DNA, the CDR3 is TGCAGCGTCTTTAACCCGATCGATGGAAAACTGTTTTTT. It translates to CSVFNPIDGKLFF.

This clonotype was picked up many times. This rearrangement joins TRBV27 to TRBJ2-2; 7 positions agree with TRBD1. Germline assignment: CDR1 MNHEY and CDR2 SMNVEV (reference sequence). The CDR3 loop spans 16 amino acids. Trimming took 3 bases from V and 6 from J; bases not matched to a gene: 10. Written as DNA, the CDR3 is TGTGCCAGCAGTTTTAACAGGGGATTTCGGGCCGGGGAGCTGTTTTTT. Encoded protein: CASSFNRGFRAGELFF.

This clonotype was seen repeatedly, ten times or more. This chain uses TRBV6-6 with TRBJ2-5, with 10 bases lining up with TRBD2. CDR1 is MNHNY, CDR2 SVGAGI, per germline (reference sequence). With 5 bases clipped from V and 5 bases from J, the junction kept 8 bases outside the gene matches. The CDR3 is 15 residues long. Here the CDR3 reads CASSPWLAGDETQYF. Here the CDR3 DNA reads TGTGCCAGCAGTCCCTGGCTAGCGGGAGACGAGACCCAGTACTTC.

By its share, this clonotype is medium-sized. The CDR3 bases are TGTGCCAGCTCGATGGGACAAGTGAACACTGAAGCTTTCTTT. Its translation is CASSMGQVNTEAFF. V usage is TRBV27 and J usage is TRBJ1-1, with D possibly matching TRBD1 (6 bases). The CDR3 is 14 amino acids. The germline V gene encodes CDR1 MNHEY and CDR2 SMNVEV (reference sequence). V was cut by 8 bases and J by 0 bases, with 13 bases left in between.

This clonotype ranks as medium-sized (0.01 to 0.1%). The chain employs TRBV6-1 and TRBJ1-6; 11 positions agree with TRBD1. The J segment lost 6 bases and the V segment lost 6 bases, leaving 1 base of the junction unmatched. Per the germline V gene, CDR1 is MNHNS and CDR2 is SASEGT. This CDR3 spans 14 amino acids. The CDR3, as DNA: TGTGCCAGCAGCGGGACAGGGGGTAATTCACCCCTCCACTTT. Encoded protein: CASSGTGGNSPLHF.

By share, this clonotype ranks as medium-sized. This chain connects TRBV29-1 to TRBJ1-5; 9 bases line up with TRBD1. Germline V gives CDR1 SQVTM, CDR2 ANQGSEA. Trimming cost V 6 bases and J 5 bases; bases outside gene matches: 11. The CDR3 runs to 15 residues. The CDR3 protein is CSVAHGTGRDQPQHF. The CDR3 DNA follows: TGCAGCGTCGCACATGGGACAGGGAGGGATCAGCCCCAGCATTTT.

Many counts were recorded for this clonotype. V is TRBV5-1 and J is TRBJ1-2; 9 positions match TRBD1. Per germline, CDR1 SGHRS and CDR2 YFSETQ. This CDR3 is 15 amino acids long. Trimming removed 0 bases from V and 4 bases from J; junction bases left unmatched: 4. CDR3 coding DNA: TGCGCCAGCAGCTTGGAACCGGGACAGGGCTATGGCTACACCTTC. Its translation: CASSLEPGQGYGYTF.

In this sample, this clonotype turned up many times. The V call is TRBV5-4, the J call TRBJ2-5; 8 bases agree with TRBD2. Looked up from germline, CDR1 is SGHNT and CDR2 is YYREEE (reference sequence). CDR3 length equals 15 residues. V was clipped by 4 bases and J by 4 bases; unmatched bases: 9. CDR3 residues: CASSPPAGERETQYF. Here the CDR3 DNA reads TGTGCCAGCAGCCCTCCAGCGGGAGAACGAGAGACCCAGTACTTC.

This clonotype was seen ten or more times. V and J are TRBV20-1 and TRBJ1-5; 9 bases align to TRBD1. Unmatched junction bases numbered 6, after V lost 5 bases and J lost 7 bases. The CDR3 runs to 13 residues. Germline CDR1 DFQATT, CDR2 SNEGSKA (reference sequence). Here the CDR3 DNA reads TGCAGTGCTTTCACAGGGGGCGGACAGCCCCAGCATTTT. Translated, it gives CSAFTGGGQPQHF.

In this sample, this clonotype turned up many times. The rearrangement joins TRBV7-2 to TRBJ1-1; possible D gene TRBD1, 6 bases. CDR1 and CDR2 (germline): SGHTA, FQGNSA. CDR3 size: 13 residues. The V end was cut by 5 bases, the J end by 1 base, with 8 bases between. Here the CDR3 DNA reads TGTGCCAGCAGCACGGACAGGAACACTGAAGCTTTCTTT. It codes for CASSTDRNTEAFF.

By sample share, this clonotype is medium-sized (0.01 to 0.1%). V is TRBV20-1 and J is TRBJ2-7, with 12 bases identical to TRBD2. In germline, CDR1 is DFQATT, CDR2 SNEGSKA (reference sequence). The CDR3 is 18 amino acids. J was trimmed by 2 bases and V by 3 bases; bases with no gene match: 14. CDR3 DNA: TGCAGTGCTAGGAGGACTAGCGGGGACCTGAAACAACCCTACGAGCAGTACTTC. Its protein is CSARRTSGDLKQPYEQYF.

The chain links TRBV28 to TRBJ1-4; tentatively, D is TRBD1 (6 bases). The CDR3 has 14 residues. Trimming left V 6 bases short and J 8 bases short, with 16 bases between. CDR1 is MDHEN and CDR2 is SYDVKM in the germline V gene. This CDR3 is CASSKGGAREKLFF. CDR3 DNA: TGTGCCAGCAGCAAGGGGGGGGCGCGGGAAAAACTGTTTTTT.

In its sample, this clonotype was seen many times. The chain carries TRBV7-9 and TRBJ2-3; 10 nucleotides agree with TRBD2. The V and J ends lost 5 bases and 2 bases, in that order; junction bases with no gene match: 7. From germline, CDR1 is SEHNR and CDR2 FQNEAQ (reference sequence). The length of the CDR3 is 16 residues. The CDR3, as DNA: TGTGCCAGCAGCCGCAGGACTAGCGGTATCACAGATACGCAGTATTTT. It encodes CASSRRTSGITDTQYF.

By sample fraction, this clonotype is medium-sized. The chain couples TRBV5-1 to TRBJ2-3, with D maybe TRBD1 (6 bases). Trimming took off 0 bases at V and 0 bases at J, with 14 bases between the two ends. This CDR3 is built from 17 residues. Germline V gene lookup returns CDR1 SGHRS and CDR2 YFSETQ. The CDR3 nucleotides are TGCGCCAGCAGCTTGGGGCACAGGGATCCTAGCACAGATACGCAGTATTTT. Amino acid sequence: CASSLGHRDPSTDTQYF.

The sample holds many counts of this clonotype. The chain recombines TRBV20-1 with TRBJ2-7; D could derive from TRBD1 or TRBD2 (5 bases each). CDR3 size: 14 residues. Germline CDR1 DFQATT, CDR2 SNEGSKA (reference sequence). V lost 1 base and J lost 6, with 16 bases in between. CDR3 bases: TGCAGTGCTAGAGCGGGGCTAGTCGGAACCGAGCAGTACTTC. It encodes CSARAGLVGTEQYF.